This TCR beta chain was captured in a study of CD8 T cells in Susac syndrome (dated by TCRdb to between 2019 and 2020). About the full investigation: The study used repertoire sequencing to test whether antigen drove CD8+ T cell activation and differentiation in Susac syndrome. Overall results and qualifications from the work: The number of individuals in the TCR sequencing and HLA analysis was recognized as being relatively small.

As regards this clonotype: This receptor's antigen is unknown. It has no much larger one-base neighbor in the sample; base qualities were not kept.

RNA was extracted using the RNeasy kit, and about 0.45 to 1 ug of the RNA was reverse transcribed with random hexamers. The immunoSEQ multiplex PCR assay, which covers 54 Vbeta and 13 Jbeta segments, was used to amplify TCR beta CDR3 regions. Bias from PCR amplification was corrected by using a synthetic template baseline for primer optimization and for computational correction. Regarding the original processing steps: Reads were annotated to V, D and J genes per IMGT and analyzed with immunoSEQ Analyzer, keeping only productive sequences. To calculate clonality, Shannon entropy was normalized by log2 of the number of productive unique sequences and then subtracted from one. For each patient and control, public and private clones were evaluated within the 100 most prevalent clones. A clone was defined as Susac-specific if it was absent from the healthy and MS cohorts, from roughly 1,000 published viral clones and from other ImmuneACCESS disease sequences. TCRdb reran the public reads through fastp at Q25 and MiXCR, keeping productive beta chains. Merged by CDR3 protein, the rows form single entries marked with the most common genes and DNA. The authors' filters were not applied to this entry. The sample includes under 200,000 distinct CDR3 sequences, with 90% to 95% observed a single time. The ten largest clones represent 0.13% to 0.15% of the sample.

Peripheral blood CD8+ and CD4+ T cells from healthy donors, Susac syndrome patients and multiple sclerosis patients were profiled by high-throughput TCR beta sequencing. Healthy donors were age- and sex-matched controls. Bulk CD8+ and CD4+ T cells were purified magnetically by negative isolation, whereas CD8+ TEMRA cells were enriched by FACS. Blood was collected in EDTA tubes and processed within 24 hours, with PBMCs isolated through density gradient centrifugation. PBMCs intended for TCR sequencing were cryopreserved in liquid nitrogen and were subsequently thawed in a 37 degrees C water bath. A purity of at least 90% was achieved for sorted or isolated CD4+, CD8+ and CD8+ TEMRA cells. The clonotype originates from a human donor in good health. The sequencing sample was made of CD4+ T cells from PBMCs.

This receptor carries the CDR3 CAWRGSPTDTQYF. The nucleotides read TGTGCCTGGCGGGGCTCGCCTACAGATACGCAGTATTTT. The chain couples TRBV30 to TRBJ2-3; the D gene could be TRBD1 or TRBD2, each one agreeing over 5 bases. CDR1 and CDR2 are drawn from the germline V gene (reference sequence): GTSNPN, SVGIG. V is reduced by 5 bases and J by 3 bases, leaving a spacing of 12 bases between them. From the cysteine up to the phenylalanine, the CDR3 has a length of 13 residues. The kept DNA is CDR3 alone, 39 bases in frame from the first base. The full variable domain, completed from the reference TRBV30 and TRBJ2-3 proteins outside the CDR3, reads SQTIHQWPATLVQPVGSPLSLECTVEGTSNPNLYWYRQAAGRGLQLLFYSVGIGQISSEVPQNLSASRPQDRQFILSSKKLLLSDSGFYLCAWRGSPTDTQYFGPGTRLTVL.